A single TCR beta chain is shown here with its context. Its antigen has not been determined. No clone much larger than this one lies a single base away; base qualities are absent. The record originates from a study of T cell changes during pregnancy in multiple sclerosis (dated by TCRdb to the late 2010s). Context from the whole study: Changes in the T cell repertoire over the course of pregnancy were examined in this study in women with multiple sclerosis.

The method was the immunoSEQ multiplex PCR assay. In TCRdb, the immuneACCESS table is reduced to in-frame sequences with V and J assigned. These tables do not hold every clone; where another copy was compared, an unresolved V gene accounts for under half, and the others remain unexplained. The sample yields around 62,000 clones; approximately 90% were counted once. The ten top clones hold 1.5% of the sample. The receptor was isolated from a female donor with multiple sclerosis, enrolled in a pregnancy study. Here the sequenced sample was peripheral blood, taken in the third trimester of pregnancy.

The DNA reads as follows: TGTGCCAGCAGCCAAGATCTAGTGTGGGAGACCCAGTACTTC. Its protein is CASSQDLVWETQYF. This receptor chain uses TRBV4-2 and TRBJ2-5, with the D segment identity uncertain. V lost 0 bases and J lost 5 bases; the stretch between them is 10 bases long. The CDR3 sequence holds 14 residues, the cysteine and phenylalanine included. Kept here is only the CDR3 DNA, which spans 42 bases and is read in frame from base 1. Via the germline V gene, CDR1 is LGHNA and CDR2 YNFKEQ.